The 23 T cell receptor beta chains given below trace back to one sample, sequenced in a study of blood T cells in healthy people across ages. Using a J-beta primer mix together with a sample-barcoded 5' primer, a second PCR was run for about 6 to 12 cycles. Via MiXCR, TCRdb re-called the 5' RACE reads, giving one row per CDR3 protein. The sample has 1 million or so distinct CDR3 sequences, almost 25% seen once. The sample was also linked to a second study, of T cells of mothers and their children.

Sample: blood. These receptors all stem from a girl aged 2 to 9 in good health.

Note on this clonotype: An end of the junction differs from the germline gene, which may be a read error. V is TRBV28 and J is TRBJ2-1; 12 bases fit TRBD2. Germline CDR1 and CDR2: MDHEN and SYDVKM. CDR3 length: 16 amino acids. DNA for the CDR3: TGTGCCAACAGTTTAACCCCTAGCGGGGGGGCCCGCGAGCAGTTCTTC. Its protein is CANSLTPSGGAREQFF.

The rearrangement uses TRBV21-1 and TRBJ1-2. TRBV21-1 is assigned pseudogene status. This CDR3 region has 13 residues. For the CDR3, the DNA is TGTGCCAGCAGCAAGACAGCTAACTATGGCTACACCTTC. It is translated as CASSKTANYGYTF.

The CDR3 loop reads CASRGQGIQPQHF. CDR3 DNA: TGTGCCAGCAGGGGACAGGGGATTCAGCCCCAGCATTTT. This rearrangement joins TRBV6-2 or TRBV6-3 to TRBJ1-5; 10 bases map to TRBD1. CDR3 size: 13 residues. After removal of 6 bases from V and 6 bases from J, the junction contained 2 bases not matched to a gene. Germline CDR1 is MNHEY and CDR2 is SVGEGT.

For this clonotype: This CDR3 is missing its conserved last phenylalanine or tryptophan, likely due to a read error. V and J are TRBV3-1 and TRBJ1-2; 8 bases line up with TRBD1. This CDR3 contains 15 residues. Germline CDR1 LGHDT, CDR2 YNNKEL (reference sequence). With V trimmed by 5 bases and J by 0 bases, 5 bases remained unmatched. CDR3 sequence: CASSYHRGTNYGYTL. Here the CDR3 DNA reads TGTGCCAGCAGCTACCACAGGGGGACTAACTATGGCTACACCCTC.

The rearrangement uses TRBV10-3 and TRBJ2-1; D is tentatively TRBD1 or TRBD2 (5 bases each). The CDR3 contains 18 residues. From germline, CDR1 is ENHRY and CDR2 SYGVKD. V was pared by 0 bases and J by 2 bases, with 17 bases between. The CDR3 spells CAISESNGADVPYNEQFF. The CDR3, as DNA: TGTGCCATCAGTGAGTCGAACGGGGCTGACGTCCCCTACAATGAGCAGTTCTTC.

This clonotype came up a few times. The rearrangement joins TRBV6-2 or TRBV6-3 to TRBJ2-5, with 9 bases matching TRBD2. This CDR3 has 13 amino acids. J lost 1 base, V lost 7 bases, and 1 base had no gene match. Germline-derived CDR1 and CDR2 are MNHEY and SVGEGT. DNA for the CDR3: TGTGCCAGCACTAGCGGGGTCCAAGAGACCCAGTACTTC. Amino acids: CASTSGVQETQYF.

This clonotype was detected only a few times. This rearrangement joins TRBV29-1 to TRBJ2-3; 8 nucleotides match TRBD2. The CDR3 sequence is 14 residues long. The V segment lost 4 bases and the J segment 3 bases; nucleotides outside the gene matches: 6. Per the germline V gene, CDR1 is SQVTM and CDR2 is ANQGSEA. The CDR3 spells CSVGAAGETDTQYF. The DNA of the CDR3 is TGCAGCGTTGGAGCAGCGGGAGAGACAGATACGCAGTATTTT.

This clonotype was seen more than once but under ten times. The chain recombines TRBV6-6 with TRBJ2-2, with 7 bases aligning to TRBD1. Germline CDR1 is MNHNY and CDR2 is SVGAGI (reference sequence). The length of the CDR3 is 15 residues. Trimming cost V 5 bases and J 5 bases; bases outside gene matches: 8. The CDR3 protein is CASSTSRDSTGELFF. CDR3 nucleotide sequence: TGTGCCAGCAGTACGTCCCGGGACAGTACCGGGGAGCTGTTTTTT.

This sequence joins TRBV29-1 and TRBJ1-2; possibly TRBD1 for D (5 bases). This CDR3 comprises 12 residues. CDR1 and CDR2 (germline): SQVTM, ANQGSEA. The V and J ends lost 3 bases and 8 bases respectively, with 13 bases between them. Here the CDR3 reads CSVDSTGGGYTF. In DNA, the CDR3 is TGCAGCGTTGATTCCACAGGTGGCGGCTACACCTTC.

This clonotype was counted a few times. The rearrangement uses TRBV29-1 and TRBJ2-1; 9 positions agree with TRBD2. Germline CDR1 SQVTM, CDR2 ANQGSEA. CDR3 length equals 12 residues. Trimming at V came to 4 bases and at J to 9 bases, leaving 4 bases not matched to a gene. The CDR3, as DNA: TGCAGCGTTGCCAGCGGGGGGACTGAGCAGTTCTTC. Translated: CSVASGGTEQFF.

This clonotype was observed a handful of times. J is TRBJ2-1 and V is TRBV27; 7 positions agree with TRBD2. Germline V gene sequence: CDR1 MNHEY, CDR2 SMNVEV (reference sequence). This CDR3 is 14 amino acids long. The V gene end was trimmed by 5 bases and the J gene end by 2 bases; junction bases not matched to a gene: 3. CDR3 sequence (DNA): TGTGCCAGCAGTGCAGCGGGGACCTACAATGAGCAGTTCTTC. This codes for CASSAAGTYNEQFF.

This clonotype occurred many times. The chain employs TRBV6-5 and TRBJ1-5; no clear D gene. The CDR3 is 12 amino acids. Germline CDR1 MNHEY, CDR2 SVGAGI. Trimming pared 5 bases from V and 4 bases from J, leaving 6 bases between. The DNA for the CDR3 is TGTGCCAGCAGTCGTCTTAATCAGCCCCAGCATTTT. Residues: CASSRLNQPQHF.

This clonotype occurred a few times. This chain uses TRBV6-6 with TRBJ1-4; no reliable D call. Per germline, CDR1 MNHNY and CDR2 SVGAGI (reference sequence). Trimming pared 0 bases from V and 8 bases from J, leaving 16 bases between. The CDR3 has 16 amino acids. CDR3 amino acids: CASSYSIAEIYEKLFF. Written as DNA, the CDR3 is TGTGCCAGCAGTTACTCGATTGCGGAAATTTACGAAAAACTGTTTTTT.

The chain combines TRBV20-1 with TRBJ2-1, with 12 bases that match TRBD2. The trim removed 6 bases at V and 1 base at J, leaving 10 bases unmatched. The CDR3 covers 17 residues. CDR1 is DFQATT and CDR2 is SNEGSKA in the germline V gene (reference sequence). CDR3 coding DNA: TGCAGTGCCCCGACAGGGACTAGCGGGTTTTCCTACAATGAGCAGTTCTTC. Amino acids: CSAPTGTSGFSYNEQFF.

This clonotype occurred many times. This chain links TRBV9 with TRBJ1-5; the D gene is possibly TRBD1 (6 bases). V lost 3 bases to trimming and J lost 5 bases, with 12 bases between them. Germline V lookup: CDR1 SGDLS, CDR2 YYNGEE. CDR3 length: 14 residues. In DNA form, the CDR3 reads TGTGCCAGCAGCGCCGGGGGGGGCTATCAGCCCCAGCATTTT. It codes for CASSAGGGYQPQHF.

The rearrangement joins TRBV28 to TRBJ1-6, with D perhaps TRBD1 (5 bases). Trimming removed 8 bases at V and 16 bases at J, with 15 bases between. The CDR3 covers 11 residues. In germline, CDR1 is MDHEN, CDR2 SYDVKM. The CDR3 sequence: CASDGWAGLHF. The CDR3 DNA sequence: TGTGCCAGCGATGGTTGGGCAGGGCTCCACTTT.

A few counts support this clonotype. This chain joins TRBV29-1 and TRBJ2-3; 7 positions agree with TRBD2. CDR1 is SQVTM, CDR2 ANQGSEA, per germline. The CDR3 is made up of 16 amino acids. V shed 0 bases, J shed 4 bases, and the junction held 10 bases outside the gene matches. The CDR3 bases are TGCAGCGTTGAAGATCTCGCGCGGGAGTTTCCAGATACGCAGTATTTT. Protein: CSVEDLAREFPDTQYF.

This clonotype turned up a few times. The CDR3 protein is CASSYGTRGTGGELFF. The CDR3 DNA reads TGTGCCAGCAGTTACGGGACTAGAGGAACGGGCGGGGAGCTGTTTTTT. The rearrangement joins TRBV6-2 or TRBV6-3 to TRBJ2-2; 8 bases are shared with TRBD2. The CDR3 runs 16 residues. J lost 7 bases, V lost 2 bases, and 9 bases had no gene match. Germline V CDR1 and CDR2: MNHEY, SVGEGT.

J is TRBJ2-5 and V is TRBV29-1, with D possibly matching TRBD1 (6 bases). V was cut by 6 bases and J by 5 bases, with 25 bases left in between. CDR3 length: 16 residues. Germline CDR1 reads SQVTM; CDR2 reads ANQGSEA. As DNA, the CDR3 is TGCAGCGTGATTCCTGTTCATCAGGGGTGGGAGGAGACCCAGTACTTC. Amino acids: CSVIPVHQGWEETQYF.

The gene calls are TRBV27 and TRBJ2-5; 10 nucleotides agree with TRBD2. The J call is uncertain, as TRBJ2-1 better fits the DNA end. The CDR3 consists of 17 residues. The germline gives CDR1 MNHEY, CDR2 SMNVEV (reference sequence). The CDR3 coding sequence is TGTGCCAGCAGCTCCCTCCCCGGGACTAGCGAGTACAATGAGCAGTTCTTC. This sequence encodes CASSSLPGTSEYNEQFF.

This clonotype was recorded a few times. V usage is TRBV25-1 and J usage is TRBJ1-6; the match to TRBD1 covers 9 bases. V gave up 4 bases and J gave up 6 bases; unmatched junction bases: 7. CDR1 is MGHDK, CDR2 SYGVNS, per germline. The CDR3 is 16 amino acids. CDR3 bases: TGTGCCAGCAGTGCCAGCTTGGACAGGGGTAATTCACCCCTCCACTTT. Translating gives CASSASLDRGNSPLHF.

The V gene is TRBV7-8, the J gene TRBJ2-7; D is undetermined. Germline V gives CDR1 SGHVS, CDR2 FQNEAQ. There are 14 residues in the CDR3. Deletions cut 2 bases from V and 0 bases from J, with 8 bases between. The CDR3 nucleotides are TGTGCCAGCAGCTTACGGGCACCCTCCTACGAGCAGTACTTC. Its translation: CASSLRAPSYEQYF.

This clonotype showed up just a few times. V usage is TRBV12-3 or TRBV12-4 and J usage is TRBJ2-5; D not certain. This CDR3 is built from 12 residues. V was cut by 7 bases and J by 7 bases, with 13 bases left in between. CDR3 residues: CASNGNRATQYF. The DNA of the CDR3 is TGTGCCAGCAACGGTAATCGGGCGACCCAGTACTTC.